This note documents a single TCR beta chain sequence. Antigen: not known. The PCR had 60 Vbeta and 13 Jbeta primers. Libraries were prepared by immunoSEQ multiplex PCR; TCRdb keeps only in-frame clonotypes and omits some of them. This table has about 160,000 clones, about four fifths appearing once. This record comes from a study of cytomegalovirus exposure and HLA in healthy donors. About the study: The roughly 120 million unique TCR beta sequences, from around 200 million T cells, were found by an earlier analysis. Points from the study as a whole: HLA alleles were associated with around 17,000 TCR beta sequences in a later analysis at 0.05 false discovery rate. Relative to equally common others, HLA-associated TCR beta chains showed greater clonal expansion in a later analysis.

V shed 0 bases and J shed 4 bases, with 15 bases lying between them. The CDR3 contains 16 residues. Germline V CDR1 and CDR2: PRHDT, FYEKMQ (reference sequence). The sample taken for sequencing was PBMCs. The sequence derives from a man younger than 45 in good health and CMV-seronegative. This sequence joins TRBV13 and TRBJ2-5; D possibly corresponds to TRBD2 (5 bases). Here the CDR3 reads CASSLGRISGGETQYF. In DNA form, the CDR3 reads TGTGCCAGCAGCTTAGGACGCATTTCTGGAGGAGAGACCCAGTACTTC.